This T cell receptor beta chain was sequenced for a study of T cells in Graves' hyperthyroidism and ophthalmopathy. General observations from the study: Most expanded thyroid clonotypes above 0.001 also appeared in blood.

To note about this clonotype: Its antigen is currently unknown.

Per germline, CDR1 MGHDK and CDR2 SYGVNS. This CDR3 contains 11 residues. After removal of 10 bases from V and 6 bases from J, the junction contained 2 bases not matched to a gene. Researchers amplified the TCR beta CDR3 regions from RNA transcripts. Carried out on the TCR CDR3, a first-round RT-PCR used the HTBI primer set. A single record per CDR3 protein comes from TCRdb applying MiXCR to the multiplex PCR reads. This sample has around 350,000 distinct CDR3 sequences, with 19% found just once. The receptor comes from a woman younger than 30 with Graves' hyperthyroidism. The sequencing sample was made of blood. The chain joins TRBV25-1 to TRBJ2-1, with TRBD2 matching 8 bases. CDR3: CATTSGNEQFF. DNA for the CDR3: TGTGCCACTACTAGCGGCAATGAGCAGTTCTTC. Using reference TRBV25-1 and TRBJ2-1 for the parts outside the CDR3, the full variable domain is EADIYQTPRYLVIGTGKKITLECSQTMGHDKMYWYQQDPGMELHLIHYSYGVNSTEKGDLSSESTVSRIRTEHFPLTLESARPSHTSQYLCATTSGNEQFFGPGTRLTVL.